This TCR beta chain derives from a study of radiotherapy plus CTLA-4 blockade in lung cancer. V was trimmed by 3 bases and J by 10 bases, leaving 19 bases between them. Germline values: CDR1 GTSNPN, CDR2 SVGIG (reference sequence). The CDR3 contains 15 residues. In chemo-refractory metastatic non-small-cell lung cancer, patients got ipilimumab CTLA-4 blockade together with focal radiation. This clone was picked up one time. The protocol was immunoSEQ multiplex PCR, while the TCRdb copy is restricted to in-frame clones and leaves out a portion. This sample yields about 90,000 clones, of which over 75% are seen a single time; more than 12% belongs to the top ten.

This sequence originates from a human donor with non-small cell lung cancer that progressed on radiotherapy plus ipilimumab. The sequenced sample was peripheral blood, obtained from a patient treated with radiotherapy plus ipilimumab. This rearrangement joins TRBV30 to TRBJ1-6; possibly TRBD1 for D (6 bases). The CDR3 protein is CAWRTQGQATSPLHF. The CDR3 DNA reads TGTGCCTGGAGGACCCAGGGGCAGGCAACCTCACCCCTCCACTTT. Supplemented by reference TRBV30 and TRBJ1-6, the full variable domain reads SQTIHQWPATLVQPVGSPLSLECTVEGTSNPNLYWYRQAAGRGLQLLFYSVGIGQISSEVPQNLSASRPQDRQFILSSKKLLLSDSGFYLCAWRTQGQATSPLHFGNGTRLTVT.